Below are 13 T cell receptor beta chains sequenced from a single sample in a study of cytomegalovirus exposure and HLA in healthy donors. The PCR ran on 60 Vbeta and 13 Jbeta primers. Measured with immunoSEQ multiplex PCR; TCRdb has only the in-frame clones, and not every one. The sample includes under 95,000 clones, roughly 70% of them seen just once. The sequenced sample consisted of PBMCs. Receptor source: a woman between 40 and 55 years old in good health and CMV-seropositive.

J is TRBJ2-7 and V is TRBV19, with a possible D match to TRBD1 (6 bases). The V gene's germline CDR1 is LNHDA and CDR2 SQIVND (reference sequence). This CDR3 spans 14 amino acids. Trimming shortened V by 3 bases and J by 0 bases, and 9 bases separated the two germline ends. The CDR3 region has the DNA TGTGCCAGTAGTATGATGGACAGCTCCTACGAGCAGTACTTC. Its protein is CASSMMDSSYEQYF.

The chain recombines TRBV7-9 with TRBJ1-5; D call uncertain. The CDR3 covers 12 residues. Trimming took off 1 base at V and 9 bases at J, with 7 bases between the two ends. CDR1 is SEHNR, CDR2 FQNEAQ, per germline (reference sequence). The CDR3 bases are TGTGCCAGCAGCTTAGACAGACGGCCCCAGCATTTT. Translating gives CASSLDRRPQHF. The variable domain in full, completed from reference TRBV7-9 and TRBJ1-5, reads DTGVSQNPRHKITKRGQNVTFRCDPISEHNRLYWYRQTLGQGPEFLTYFQNEAQLEKSRLLSDRFSAERPKGSFSTLEIQRTEQGDSAMYLCASSLDRRPQHFGDGTRLSIL.

This rearrangement joins TRBV5-1 to TRBJ2-1; 8 bases match TRBD1. CDR3 size: 15 residues. The ends lost 4 bases at V and 10 bases at J; junction bases unmatched: 13. The germline V gene encodes CDR1 SGHRS and CDR2 YFSETQ. DNA for the CDR3: TGCGCCAGCAGCCGTAACGCGGGACAGGATAGCGAGCAGTTCTTC. This encodes CASSRNAGQDSEQFF.

The CDR3 bases are TGTGCCAGCAGCTTACAGGGGGTACATCAGCCCCAGCATTTT. It yields the protein CASSLQGVHQPQHF. The chain couples TRBV7-9 to TRBJ1-5; 7 bases are a match to TRBD1. The V segment lost 2 bases and the J segment 5 bases; nucleotides outside the gene matches: 3. From germline, CDR1 is SEHNR and CDR2 FQNEAQ (reference sequence). CDR3 length equals 14 residues.

This clone has just a few counts. Additional DNA sequences in this sample encode the identical CDR3. V usage is TRBV11-2 and J usage is TRBJ2-5; D gene unclear. This CDR3 region has 12 residues. CDR1 SGHAT and CDR2 FQNNGV come from the germline V gene. Trimming stripped 4 bases from V and 6 bases from J, with 9 bases between. The DNA of the CDR3 is TGTGCCAGCAGCTCGGTCAGGCAGACCCAGTACTTC. It yields the protein CASSSVRQTQYF.

This clone was detected only a few times. The rearrangement uses TRBV5-1 and TRBJ1-1, with D possibly matching TRBD1 (6 bases). CDR1 and CDR2 (germline): SGHRS, YFSETQ. The CDR3 loop spans 12 amino acids. The V end lost 0 bases, the J end lost 8 bases, and 8 bases lay between the germline ends. In nucleotides, the CDR3 is TGCGCCAGCAGCTTGGGGCAGGGGGAAGCTTTCTTT. It is translated as CASSLGQGEAFF.

This chain joins TRBV30 and TRBJ1-4; 11 bases are a match to TRBD1. Per germline, CDR1 GTSNPN and CDR2 SVGIG (reference sequence). The V gene end was trimmed by 3 bases and the J gene end by 7 bases; junction bases not matched to a gene: 4. CDR3 length equals 14 residues. This chain's CDR3 is CAWRRGTGGEKLFF. The DNA of the CDR3 is TGTGCCTGGAGGAGAGGGACAGGGGGTGAAAAACTGTTTTTT.

The V gene is TRBV6-6, the J gene TRBJ1-2, with 8 bases lining up with TRBD1. This CDR3 comprises 14 residues. J gave up 4 bases and V 8 bases, and 9 bases lay outside the gene matches. CDR1 is MNHNY and CDR2 is SVGAGI in the germline V gene (reference sequence). CDR3 sequence reads: CASGRPGGGYGYTF. The DNA of the CDR3 is TGTGCCAGCGGTCGGCCAGGGGGCGGCTATGGCTACACCTTC.

This chain connects TRBV7-8 to TRBJ1-5; possible D gene TRBD1, 6 bases. The germline CDR1 and CDR2 sequences are SGHVS and FQNEAQ. This CDR3 is built from 16 residues. Trimming stripped 1 base from V and 0 bases from J, with 10 bases between. The CDR3 sequence is CASSLGPGVSNQPQHF. Here the CDR3 DNA reads TGTGCCAGCAGCTTAGGTCCAGGGGTTAGCAATCAGCCCCAGCATTTT.

This clone has more than one count but fewer than ten. The chain uses TRBV11-2 and TRBJ2-1, with 10 nucleotides matching TRBD2. Per germline, CDR1 SGHAT and CDR2 FQNNGV. Unmatched junction bases numbered 14, after V lost 5 bases and J lost 10 bases. The CDR3 is 16 amino acids. CDR3 sequence: CASSATPSGGRREQFF. CDR3 bases: TGTGCCAGCAGCGCAACCCCTAGCGGGGGCCGAAGGGAGCAGTTCTTC.

The V and J genes are TRBV7-9 and TRBJ2-3; TRBD2 might be the D (6 bases). Germline V CDR1 and CDR2: SEHNR, FQNEAQ (reference sequence). The length of the CDR3 is 14 residues. With 5 bases removed from V and 5 bases from J, the gap between germline ends came to 14 bases. The CDR3 loop reads CASSPEERVDTQYF. In DNA, the CDR3 is TGTGCCAGCAGCCCGGAGGAGCGGGTAGATACGCAGTATTTT.

The chain carries TRBV10-2 and TRBJ2-1; D call uncertain. Germline values: CDR1 WSHSY, CDR2 SAAADI. The CDR3 loop spans 15 amino acids. V gave up 7 bases and J gave up 0 bases, with 13 bases separating them. The CDR3 coding sequence is TGCGCCAGCACCATGACTCTCCTCTCCTACAATGAGCAGTTCTTC. Residues: CASTMTLLSYNEQFF.

The V and J genes are TRBV2 and TRBJ1-2; 7 bases fit TRBD1. Germline V gene sequence: CDR1 SNHLY, CDR2 FYNNEI. V shed 0 bases and J 8 bases; nucleotides not matched to a gene: 6. The CDR3 extends over 14 amino acids. The CDR3 loop reads CASSEARQGGGYTF. CDR3 coding DNA: TGTGCCAGCAGTGAAGCAAGACAGGGAGGCGGCTACACCTTC.